This T cell receptor (beta chain) was obtained from a study of shared clonotypes between healthy human individuals. TCRdb keeps only in-frame clones here, not all; method: immunoSEQ multiplex PCR. The sample has some 450,000 clones, around 77% seen once. Germline V gives CDR1 GTSNPN, CDR2 SVGIG (reference sequence). The CDR3 runs to 15 residues. J was trimmed by 6 bases and V by 3 bases; bases with no gene match: 12. Sequencing used PBMCs. The chain couples TRBV30 to TRBJ2-3, with TRBD1 identical over 7 bases. The TCR sequence derives from a woman aged 40 to 55 in good health. Some clones in this sample may be carry-over from other donors' samples. CDR3 residues: CAWRGDSRIQDTQYF. The CDR3, as DNA: TGTGCCTGGAGGGGGGACAGTCGGATACAGGATACGCAGTATTTT.